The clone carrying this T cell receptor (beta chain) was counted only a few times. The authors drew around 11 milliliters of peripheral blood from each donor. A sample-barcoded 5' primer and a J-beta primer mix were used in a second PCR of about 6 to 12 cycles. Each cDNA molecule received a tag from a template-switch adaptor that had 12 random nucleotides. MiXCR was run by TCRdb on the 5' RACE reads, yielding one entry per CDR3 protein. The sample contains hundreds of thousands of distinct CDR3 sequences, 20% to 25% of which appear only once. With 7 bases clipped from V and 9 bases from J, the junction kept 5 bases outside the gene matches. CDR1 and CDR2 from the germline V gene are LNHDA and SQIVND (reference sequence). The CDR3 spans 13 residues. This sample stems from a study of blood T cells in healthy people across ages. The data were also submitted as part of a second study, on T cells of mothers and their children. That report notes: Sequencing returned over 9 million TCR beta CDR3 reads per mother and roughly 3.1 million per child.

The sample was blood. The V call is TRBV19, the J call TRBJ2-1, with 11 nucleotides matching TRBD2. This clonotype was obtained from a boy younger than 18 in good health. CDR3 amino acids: CASTGLAGSEQFF. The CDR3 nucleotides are TGTGCCAGTACTGGACTAGCGGGTTCTGAGCAGTTCTTC.